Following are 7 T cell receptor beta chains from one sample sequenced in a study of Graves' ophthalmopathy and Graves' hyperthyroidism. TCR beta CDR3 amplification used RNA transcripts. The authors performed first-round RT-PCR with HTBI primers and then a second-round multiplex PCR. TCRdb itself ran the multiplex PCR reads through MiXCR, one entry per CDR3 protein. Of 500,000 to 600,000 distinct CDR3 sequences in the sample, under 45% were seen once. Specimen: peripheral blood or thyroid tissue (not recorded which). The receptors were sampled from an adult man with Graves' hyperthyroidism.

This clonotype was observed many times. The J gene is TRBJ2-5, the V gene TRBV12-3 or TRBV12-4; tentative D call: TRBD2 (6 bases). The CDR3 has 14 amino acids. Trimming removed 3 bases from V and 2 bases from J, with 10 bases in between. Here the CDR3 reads CASSLGGEQETQYF. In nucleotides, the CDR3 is TGTGCCAGCAGTTTGGGCGGGGAGCAAGAGACCCAGTACTTC.

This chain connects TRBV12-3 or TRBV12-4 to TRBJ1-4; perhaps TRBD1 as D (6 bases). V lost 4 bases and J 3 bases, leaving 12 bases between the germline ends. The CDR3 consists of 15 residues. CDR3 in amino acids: CASSSVGAPNEKLFF. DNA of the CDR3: TGTGCCAGCAGTTCGGTGGGGGCCCCTAATGAAAAACTGTTTTTT.

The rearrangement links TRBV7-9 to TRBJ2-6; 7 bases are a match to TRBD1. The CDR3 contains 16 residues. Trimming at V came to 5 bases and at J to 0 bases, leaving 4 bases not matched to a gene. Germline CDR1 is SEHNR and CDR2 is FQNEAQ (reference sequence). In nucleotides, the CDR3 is TGTGCCAGCAGCCCGGGACAGCACTCTGGGGCCAACGTCCTGACTTTC. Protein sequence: CASSPGQHSGANVLTF.

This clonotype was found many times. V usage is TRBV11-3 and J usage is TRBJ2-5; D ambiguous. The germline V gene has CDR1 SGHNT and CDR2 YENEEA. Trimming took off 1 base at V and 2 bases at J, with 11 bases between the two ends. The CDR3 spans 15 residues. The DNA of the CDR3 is TGTGCCAGCAGCTTAGCTGGCAGGCAGCAAGAGACCCAGTACTTC. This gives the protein CASSLAGRQQETQYF. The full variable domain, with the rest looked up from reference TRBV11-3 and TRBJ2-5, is EAGVVQSPRYKIIEKKQPVAFWCNPISGHNTLYWYLQNLGQGPELLIRYENEEAVDDSQLPKDRFSAERLKGVDSTLKIQPAELGDSAVYLCASSLAGRQQETQYFGPGTRLLVL.

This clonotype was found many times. CDR3 region: CASSSGLTGKTEAFF. The CDR3, as DNA: TGTGCCAGCAGCTCGGGATTGACAGGGAAGACTGAAGCTTTCTTT. The rearrangement uses TRBV5-6 and TRBJ1-1, with 7 positions matching TRBD1. Unmatched junction bases numbered 10, after V lost 3 bases and J lost 5 bases. Germline V lookup: CDR1 SGHDT, CDR2 YYEEEE. The CDR3 loop spans 15 amino acids.

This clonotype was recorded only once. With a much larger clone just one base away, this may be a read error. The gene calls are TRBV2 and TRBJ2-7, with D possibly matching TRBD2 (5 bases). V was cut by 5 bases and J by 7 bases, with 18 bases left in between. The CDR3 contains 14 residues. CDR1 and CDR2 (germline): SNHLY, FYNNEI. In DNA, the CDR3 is TGTGCCAGCAGTAGCCTCCGGGGAGATCGAGAGCAGTACTTC. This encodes CASSSLRGDREQYF.

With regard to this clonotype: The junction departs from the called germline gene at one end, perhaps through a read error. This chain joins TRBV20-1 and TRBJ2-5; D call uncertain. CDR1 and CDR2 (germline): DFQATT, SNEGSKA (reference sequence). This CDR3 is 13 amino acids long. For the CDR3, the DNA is TGCAGAGCTAGAGATCTCTACCAAGAGACCCAGTACTTC. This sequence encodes CRARDLYQETQYF.